This T cell receptor (beta chain) derives from a study of spatial heterogeneity in lung cancer (dated by TCRdb to between 2018 and 2020). With respect to the entire study: The donors were 65 to 90 patients from the lung TRACERx cohort who had early-stage, untreated non-small cell lung cancer. Follow-up PBMC samples were sequenced whenever available, with the median time to follow-up being around two years after resection. More beta-chain than alpha-chain transcripts were consistently detected, likely reflecting higher beta-chain transcript abundance. In the raw uncorrected reads, each unique combination of TCR and UMI appeared more than ten times on average. The study quantitatively compared TCR alpha and beta repertoires across multiple tumor regions, matched nontumor lung and blood in non-small cell lung cancer. The study linked features of the TCR repertoire to counts of nonsynonymous mutations, which were determined by whole-exome sequencing of tumor tissue. At surgery, 200 to 250 tumor regions, roughly 62 matched nontumor lung samples and 45 to 60 PBMC samples were TCR-sequenced for both alpha and beta chains.

The time point label for this specimen denotes: blood at routine non-recurrence follow-up after resection. Without any cell sorting, TCR sequencing was performed on whole RNA extracted either from tumor and nontumor lung tissue or from cryopreserved PBMC samples. Only patients with enough RNA available from two or more tumor regions were chosen for TCR sequencing. Libraries were constructed by 5' RACE. These reads were obtained on a NextSeq 500. In the TCR library protocol, a unique molecular identifier was attached to each TCR cDNA molecule so that PCR and sequencing errors could be corrected. Turning to the authors' computational methods: Decombinator tools were used for TCR identification, UMI-based error correction and CDR3 extraction. TCRs above a frequency of 2 per 1,000, corresponding to the top 1% of the tumor frequency distribution, were defined as expanded. Each repertoire was subsampled 100 times to 5,000 TCRs, after which Renyi diversity was computed with the R vegan package. To build CDR3 similarity networks, amino acid triplet string-kernel similarity was used, and CDR3s were connected when their pairwise similarity was above 0.82. TCRdb took the public reads, trimmed them with fastp at Q25, ran MiXCR for clone calling and kept in-frame beta chains. Each CDR3 protein appears once, grouped with its most common genes and DNA. Clone size and V and J calls follow TCRdb, not the original study. The sample includes around 110,000 distinct CDR3 sequences, with 9% to 15% observed a single time. Of the sample, 15% to 20% falls within the top ten clones.

From the germline V gene, CDR1 is KGHDR and CDR2 is SFDVKD. The junction shows trimming of 5 bases on V and 7 bases on J, and the gene matches do not reach 12 bases of it. From the cysteine through the phenylalanine, the CDR3 covers 17 amino acids. Kept here is only the CDR3 DNA, which spans 51 bases and is read in frame from base 1. Overall results and qualifications from the work: Confirming at a functional level the hypothesis that regional TCRs recognize regional mutations was considered to require additional single-cell paired TCR alpha and beta sequencing. Only 14 patients were included in comparisons of baseline and follow-up blood repertoires. Ubiquitous expanded tumor TCRs were detected in blood more often at tumor resection than at routine follow-up.

This clonotype was counted many times. Its antigen is unknown. Base qualities are not provided; no much larger clone lies one nucleotide away. The rearrangement combines TRBV24-1 with TRBJ2-2, with TRBD1 identical over 10 junction bases. The sequences come from PBMCs, collected at follow-up. The TCR sequence derives from a male donor with early-stage non-small cell lung cancer. The sequenced DNA is TGTGCCACCAGTGGCGACAGGGGGCTGCGAACAGGCGGGGAGCTGTTTTTT. This is translated as CATSGDRGLRTGGELFF.